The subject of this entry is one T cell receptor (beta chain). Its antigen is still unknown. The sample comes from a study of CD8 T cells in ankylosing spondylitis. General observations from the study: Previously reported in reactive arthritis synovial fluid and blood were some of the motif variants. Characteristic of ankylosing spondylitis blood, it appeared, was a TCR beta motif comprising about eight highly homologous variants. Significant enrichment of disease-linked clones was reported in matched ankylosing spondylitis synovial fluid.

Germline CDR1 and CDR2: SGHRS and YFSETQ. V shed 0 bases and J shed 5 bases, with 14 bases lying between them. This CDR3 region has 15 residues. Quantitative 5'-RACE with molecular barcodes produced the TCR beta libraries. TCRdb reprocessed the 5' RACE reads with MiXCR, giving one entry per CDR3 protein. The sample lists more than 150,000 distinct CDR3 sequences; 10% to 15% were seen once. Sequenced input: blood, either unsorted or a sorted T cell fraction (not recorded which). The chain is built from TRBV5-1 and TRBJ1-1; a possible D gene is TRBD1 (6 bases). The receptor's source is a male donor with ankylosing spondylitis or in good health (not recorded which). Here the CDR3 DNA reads TGCGCCAGCAGCTTGGCCCGGGGGGCAGAAACTGAAGCTTTCTTT. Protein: CASSLARGAETEAFF.